This TCR beta chain was sequenced for a study of blood T cell repertoires in COVID-19. For the study at large: Samples representing acute and convalescent COVID-19 were sourced from the United States, Italy and Spain.

Recruits, aged 18 to 89 years, lived in 24 US areas. The V gene's germline CDR1 is SGHAT and CDR2 FQNNGV. V lost 5 bases and J lost 1, with 8 bases in between. The CDR3 loop spans 13 amino acids. In the study's own analysis: Reference gene primer amplification in the assay estimated nucleated cell counts. This table comes from immunoSEQ multiplex PCR, and its TCRdb copy is limited to in-frame clones, with some not included. The V and J calls and the clone size are those of that table, but D and trimming were determined from the DNA. The sample lists 250,000 or so clones; around 90% were seen once. The TCR was taken from a woman in her 30s with acute COVID-19. V is TRBV11-2 and J is TRBJ1-1; no reliable D call. The sample consisted of PBMCs or T cells enriched from blood (not recorded which). CDR3 loop: CASSLTKNTEAFF. CDR3 nucleotides: TGTGCCAGCAGCCTAACCAAGAACACTGAAGCTTTCTTT. The whole variable domain, remainder taken from reference TRBV11-2 and TRBJ1-1, is EAGVAQSPRYKIIEKRQSVAFWCNPISGHATLYWYQQILGQGPKLLIQFQNNGVVDDSQLPKDRFSAERLKGVDSTLKIQPAKLEDSAVYLCASSLTKNTEAFFGQGTRLTVV.